This is a list of T cell receptor beta chains from one sample in a study of siplizumab effects on memory and regulatory T cells. Repertoires were generated with immunoSEQ multiplex PCR, while TCRdb's copy carries only in-frame clones and drops some. The sample consists of 70,000 to 95,000 clones, around 89% of them appearing once. Sample: CD4+ T cells sorted from blood. These receptors came from a human donor in good health. CDR3s include the opening cysteine and the closing phenylalanine or tryptophan. A D gene is named only where the DNA matches it firmly. Size is stated for part of the rows, as once, few or many counts, or as a class when the clone is expanded.

V gene,J gene,clone size,D gene,CDR3 protein,CDR3 DNA
TRBV28,TRBJ1-1,-,-,CASSIDRNTEAFF,TGTGCCAGCAGTATCGACCGGAACACTGAAGCTTTCTTT
TRBV7-9,TRBJ1-5,few,-,CASSRGGESNQPQHF,TGTGCCAGCAGCCGAGGGGGTGAAAGCAATCAGCCCCAGCATTTT
TRBV6-5,TRBJ2-7,once,-,CASRSLISYEQYF,TGTGCCAGCAGGAGCTTAATCTCCTACGAGCAGTACTTC
TRBV9,TRBJ2-5,-,TRBD1,CASSVTIDRAGETQYF,TGTGCCAGCAGCGTAACGATAGACAGGGCTGGCGAGACCCAGTACTTC
TRBV10-3,TRBJ1-2,-,TRBD1,CAIRGQGAGYGYTF,TGTGCCATCAGAGGACAGGGGGCTGGCTATGGCTACACCTTC
TRBV7-7,TRBJ1-2,few,-,CASSSAGANYGYTF,TGTGCCAGCAGCTCCGCGGGAGCTAACTATGGCTACACCTTC
TRBV10-3,TRBJ2-7,-,TRBD2,CAISEQGLAGGRAYYEQYF,TGTGCCATCAGTGAGCAAGGACTAGCGGGAGGGAGGGCCTACTACGAGCAGTACTTC
TRBV14,TRBJ2-5,-,-,CASSGGRGETQYF,TGTGCCAGCAGCGGGGGGAGAGGAGAGACCCAGTACTTC
TRBV29-1,TRBJ2-2,-,-,CSVAGGTNTGELFF,TGCAGCGTTGCGGGCGGGACGAACACCGGGGAGCTGTTTTTT
TRBV2,TRBJ1-5,-,TRBD1,CASSEAPGQLNQPQHF,TGTGCCAGCAGTGAAGCCCCGGGACAGTTGAATCAGCCCCAGCATTTT
TRBV4-1,TRBJ2-5,-,-,CASSQDLRAQETQYF,TGCGCCAGCAGCCAAGATTTGAGAGCACAAGAGACCCAGTACTTC
TRBV7-2,TRBJ2-1,-,TRBD1,CASSQQTGVSSEQFF,TGTGCCAGCAGCCAACAGACAGGGGTATCGAGCGAGCAGTTCTTC
TRBV11-2,TRBJ2-5,-,TRBD1,CASSPRTGRETQYF,TGTGCCAGCAGCCCGCGGACAGGGAGAGAGACCCAGTACTTC
TRBV19,TRBJ2-2,-,TRBD1,CASSPGTATNTGELFF,TGTGCCAGTAGTCCCGGGACAGCCACAAACACCGGGGAGCTGTTTTTT
TRBV5-1,TRBJ2-6,-,TRBD2,CASRNRTSGTPPGANVLTF,TGCGCCAGCAGGAATCGGACTAGCGGGACTCCTCCGGGGGCCAACGTCCTGACTTTC
TRBV11-3,TRBJ1-4,-,-,CASSYRPEDGNPNEKLFF,TGTGCCAGCAGCTACCGACCGGAAGATGGAAATCCTAATGAAAAACTGTTTTTT
TRBV9,TRBJ2-7,-,TRBD2,CASSVAGGTYEQYF,TGTGCCAGCAGCGTAGCGGGGGGGACTTACGAGCAGTACTTC
TRBV6-6,TRBJ2-2,-,-,CASSSRDTGELFF,TGTGCCAGCAGCTCCAGGGACACCGGGGAGCTGTTTTTT
TRBV5-1,TRBJ2-7,-,-,CASSLVGGLEQYF,TGCGCCAGCAGCTTGGTAGGCGGCTTGGAGCAGTACTTC
TRBV6-1,TRBJ1-5,-,TRBD1,CASRGRGHSQPQHF,TGTGCCAGCAGAGGCAGGGGGCATTCTCAGCCCCAGCATTTT
TRBV28,TRBJ1-3,-,TRBD1,CASSLGTGSGNTIYF,TGTGCCAGCAGTTTAGGGACAGGGTCAGGAAACACCATATATTTT
TRBV9,TRBJ2-1,-,-,CASSVVGAHWNEQFF,TGTGCCAGCAGCGTAGTGGGGGCCCATTGGAATGAGCAGTTCTTC
TRBV5-4,TRBJ2-1,-,TRBD2,CASSKTSGRFNEQFF,TGTGCCAGCAGCAAGACTAGCGGGAGGTTCAATGAGCAGTTCTTC
TRBV15,TRBJ1-5,-,-,CATSRPKGPQHF,TGTGCCACCAGCAGACCAAAGGGGCCCCAGCATTTT
TRBV7-9,TRBJ2-3,-,TRBD2,CASRETSGSSRDTQYF,TGTGCCAGCAGGGAAACTAGCGGGAGTTCCAGGGATACGCAGTATTTT
TRBV10-3,TRBJ1-4,-,-,CAISGTPEKLFF,TGTGCCATCAGCGGGACACCTGAAAAACTGTTTTTT
TRBV27,TRBJ2-5,-,-,CASSISRIGETQYF,TGTGCCAGCAGTATCTCTAGAATAGGAGAGACCCAGTACTTC
TRBV27,TRBJ1-3,-,-,CASSLTTGTSGNTIYF,TGTGCCAGCAGTTTAACCACCGGGACAAGTGGAAACACCATATATTTT
TRBV6-4,TRBJ2-1,-,-,CASSDAGSFRNEQFF,TGTGCCAGCAGTGACGCCGGTTCGTTTCGCAATGAGCAGTTCTTC
TRBV4-1,TRBJ1-2,-,-,CASSQPTTGNYGYTF,TGCGCCAGCAGCCAACCCACGACGGGAAACTATGGCTACACCTTC
TRBV30,TRBJ1-2,-,TRBD1,CAVSGGGNYGYTF,TGTGCCGTATCAGGGGGAGGAAACTATGGCTACACCTTC
TRBV5-5,TRBJ2-1,-,-,CASSLGFERYNEQFF,TGTGCCAGCAGCTTGGGGTTCGAAAGGTACAATGAGCAGTTCTTC
TRBV5-1,TRBJ2-5,-,-,CASSLAQGEDEQYF,TGCGCCAGCAGCTTGGCCCAGGGAGAGGATGAGCAGTACTTC
TRBV27,TRBJ2-7,-,-,CVGLGSYEQYF,TGTGTGGGGTTGGGGTCCTACGAGCAGTACTTC
TRBV30,TRBJ2-6,-,TRBD1,CAWSVPGGDPWSGANVLTF,TGTGCCTGGAGTGTACCAGGGGGCGATCCTTGGTCTGGGGCCAACGTCCTGACTTTC
TRBV30,TRBJ2-1,-,-,CAWSTGFSEQFF,TGTGCCTGGAGCACAGGGTTTTCCGAGCAGTTCTTC
TRBV5-1,TRBJ2-1,once,TRBD2,CASSLASGSHHEQFF,TGCGCCAGCAGCTTGGCTAGCGGGAGTCACCATGAGCAGTTCTTC
TRBV12-5,TRBJ2-1,-,-,CASGPEIEQFF,TGTGCTAGTGGACCCGAAATTGAGCAGTTCTTC
TRBV7-3,TRBJ1-1,-,-,CASSLMPGATEAFF,TGTGCCAGCAGCTTAATGCCAGGGGCCACTGAAGCTTTCTTT
TRBV6-6,TRBJ1-1,-,-,CASGHGAPTEAFF,TGTGCCAGCGGGCACGGGGCGCCCACTGAAGCTTTCTTT
TRBV29-1,TRBJ1-2,-,-,CSVSQGYGYGYTF,TGCAGCGTTTCACAGGGATACGGCTATGGCTACACCTTC
TRBV12-5,TRBJ2-3,-,-,CASRDGNTDTQYF,TGTGCTAGCCGGGACGGGAACACAGATACGCAGTATTTT
TRBV7-9,TRBJ1-1,-,-,CASSLVQVTEAFF,TGTGCCAGCAGCTTAGTCCAGGTCACTGAAGCTTTCTTT
TRBV6-6,TRBJ2-5,-,TRBD1,CASSWDRGPQETQYF,TGTGCCAGCAGTTGGGACAGGGGGCCCCAAGAGACCCAGTACTTC
TRBV4-2,TRBJ2-7,-,TRBD2,CASSHLAVNEQYF,TGTGCCAGCAGCCACCTAGCGGTAAACGAGCAGTACTTC
TRBV5-1,TRBJ2-3,-,-,CASSLRLAGGTDTQYF,TGCGCCAGCAGCTTGAGGTTGGCAGGAGGGACAGATACGCAGTATTTT
TRBV5-1,TRBJ2-3,-,-,CASSMEDSRTDTQYF,TGCGCCAGCAGCATGGAGGACTCGAGGACAGATACGCAGTATTTT
TRBV20-1,TRBJ2-5,-,-,CSAKRRETQYF,TGCAGTGCTAAACGACGGGAGACCCAGTACTTC
TRBV7-2,TRBJ2-5,-,-,CASSRDNQETQYF,TGTGCCAGCAGCCGGGACAATCAAGAGACCCAGTACTTC
TRBV9,TRBJ2-3,-,-,CASSVVQTDTQYF,TGTGCCAGCAGCGTAGTTCAGACAGATACGCAGTATTTT
TRBV11-3,TRBJ1-1,-,-,CASTPVRANTEAFF,TGTGCCAGCACCCCGGTCAGGGCAAACACTGAAGCTTTCTTT
TRBV7-3,TRBJ2-2,-,TRBD1,CASSSRGGGTGELFF,TGTGCCAGCAGCTCCCGAGGGGGCGGTACCGGGGAGCTGTTTTTT
TRBV5-1,TRBJ2-3,few,-,CASSKAGHSTDTQYF,TGCGCCAGCAGCAAAGCAGGACATAGCACAGATACGCAGTATTTT